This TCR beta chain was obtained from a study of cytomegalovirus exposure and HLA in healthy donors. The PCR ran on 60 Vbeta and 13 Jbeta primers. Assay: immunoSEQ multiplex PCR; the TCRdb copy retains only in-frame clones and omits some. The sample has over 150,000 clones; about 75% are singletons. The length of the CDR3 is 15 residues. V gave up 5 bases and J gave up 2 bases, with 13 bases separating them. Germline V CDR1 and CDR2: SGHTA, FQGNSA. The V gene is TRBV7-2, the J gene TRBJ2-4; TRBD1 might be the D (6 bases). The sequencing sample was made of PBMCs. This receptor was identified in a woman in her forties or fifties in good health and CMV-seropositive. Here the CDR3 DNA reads TGTGCCAGCAGCCCGAACAGGGCAACCAAAAACATTCAGTACTTC. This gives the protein CASSPNRATKNIQYF.